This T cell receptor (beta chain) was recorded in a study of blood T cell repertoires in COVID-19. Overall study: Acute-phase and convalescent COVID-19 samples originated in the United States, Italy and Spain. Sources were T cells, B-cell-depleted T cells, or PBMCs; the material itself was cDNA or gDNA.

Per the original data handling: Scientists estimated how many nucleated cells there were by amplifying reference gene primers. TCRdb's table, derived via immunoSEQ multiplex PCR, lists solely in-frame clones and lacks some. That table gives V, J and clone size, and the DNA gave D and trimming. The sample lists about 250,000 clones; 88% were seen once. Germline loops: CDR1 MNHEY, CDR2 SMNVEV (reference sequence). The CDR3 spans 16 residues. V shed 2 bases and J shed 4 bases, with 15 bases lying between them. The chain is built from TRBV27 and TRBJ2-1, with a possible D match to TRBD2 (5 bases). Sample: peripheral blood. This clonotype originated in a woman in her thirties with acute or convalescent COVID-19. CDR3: CASSLDASLIYNEQFF. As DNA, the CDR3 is TGTGCCAGCAGTTTAGACGCTAGCTTAATATACAATGAGCAGTTCTTC.